This T cell receptor (beta chain) was retrieved from a study of brain T cells in children with intractable seizures. The study, taken as a whole, reports: Patients' HCMV serostatus was unknown; virus specificity rests on CDR3 similarity alone. Pre- and post-surgery blood differed in depth, so pre-surgery absences may be undersampling.

With regard to this clone: Its matching antigen is unknown.

This table comes from immunoSEQ multiplex PCR, and its TCRdb copy is limited to in-frame clones, with some not included. The table lists 70,000 to 90,000 clones, about 92% of them singletons. Germline V gene data show CDR1 as SQVTM and CDR2 as ANQGSEA. The CDR3 has 15 amino acids. V was shortened by 0 bases and J by 2 bases, with 14 bases between the two germline ends. Surgery cases with the highest brain T cell transcript signatures were chosen for sequencing. The source is a boy under two years old with tuberous sclerosis and intractable seizures. V is TRBV29-1 and J is TRBJ2-7; maybe TRBD1 (6 bases). The sample consisted of peripheral blood, taken at surgery. CDR3 sequence: CSVEDLNRDAYEQYF. CDR3 DNA: TGCAGCGTTGAAGATCTCAACAGGGACGCCTACGAGCAGTACTTC.